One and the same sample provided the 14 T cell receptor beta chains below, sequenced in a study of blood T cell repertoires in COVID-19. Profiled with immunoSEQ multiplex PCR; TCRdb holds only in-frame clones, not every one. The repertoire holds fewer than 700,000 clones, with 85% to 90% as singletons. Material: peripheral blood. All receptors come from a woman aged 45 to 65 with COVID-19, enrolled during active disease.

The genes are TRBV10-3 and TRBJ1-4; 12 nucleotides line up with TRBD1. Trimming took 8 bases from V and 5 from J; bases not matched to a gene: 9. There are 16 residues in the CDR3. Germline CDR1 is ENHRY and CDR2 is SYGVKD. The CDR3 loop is CAIGAGTGGFNEKLFF. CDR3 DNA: TGTGCCATCGGCGCCGGGACAGGGGGCTTCAATGAAAAACTGTTTTTT.

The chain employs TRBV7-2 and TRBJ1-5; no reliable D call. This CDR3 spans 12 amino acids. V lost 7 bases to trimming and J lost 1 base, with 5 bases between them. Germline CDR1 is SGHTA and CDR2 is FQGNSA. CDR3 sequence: CASTESNQPQHF. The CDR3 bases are TGTGCCAGCACCGAGAGCAATCAGCCCCAGCATTTT.

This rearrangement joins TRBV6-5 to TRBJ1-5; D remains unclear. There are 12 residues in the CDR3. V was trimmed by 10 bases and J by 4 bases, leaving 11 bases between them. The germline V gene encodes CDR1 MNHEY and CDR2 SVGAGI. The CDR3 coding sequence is TGTGCCACCGGCGCCAGGAATCAGCCCCAGCATTTT. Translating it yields CATGARNQPQHF.

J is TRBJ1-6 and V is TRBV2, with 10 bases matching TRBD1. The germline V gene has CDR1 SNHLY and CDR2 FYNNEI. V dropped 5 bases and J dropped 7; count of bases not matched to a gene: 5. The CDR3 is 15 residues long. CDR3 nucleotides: TGTGCCAGCAGTTACCGGACAGGGGGAAATTCACCCCTCCACTTT. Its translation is CASSYRTGGNSPLHF. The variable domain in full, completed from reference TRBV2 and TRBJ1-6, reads EPEVTQTPSHQVTQMGQEVILRCVPISNHLYFYWYRQILGQKVEFLVSFYNNEISEKSEIFDDQFSVERPDGSNFTLKIRSTKLEDSAMYFCASSYRTGGNSPLHFGNGTRLTVT.

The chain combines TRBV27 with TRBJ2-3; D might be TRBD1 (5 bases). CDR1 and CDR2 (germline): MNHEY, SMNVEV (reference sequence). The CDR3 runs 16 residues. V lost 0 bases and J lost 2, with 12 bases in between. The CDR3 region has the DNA TGTGCCAGCAGTTTATCGGGGCCGGTTTCCACAGATACGCAGTATTTT. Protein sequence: CASSLSGPVSTDTQYF.

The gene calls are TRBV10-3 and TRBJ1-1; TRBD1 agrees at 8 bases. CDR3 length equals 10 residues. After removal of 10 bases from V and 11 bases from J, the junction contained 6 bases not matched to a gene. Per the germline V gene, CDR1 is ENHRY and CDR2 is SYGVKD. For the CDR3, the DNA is TGTGCCAGCGGCCAGGGGGCGGCTTTCTTT. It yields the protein CASGQGAAFF.

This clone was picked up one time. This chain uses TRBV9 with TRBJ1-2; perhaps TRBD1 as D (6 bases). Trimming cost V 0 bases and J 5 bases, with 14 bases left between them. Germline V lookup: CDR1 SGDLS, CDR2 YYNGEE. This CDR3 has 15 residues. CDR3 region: CASSVAGVGTYGYTF. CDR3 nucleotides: TGTGCCAGCAGCGTAGCAGGGGTCGGCACGTATGGCTACACCTTC.

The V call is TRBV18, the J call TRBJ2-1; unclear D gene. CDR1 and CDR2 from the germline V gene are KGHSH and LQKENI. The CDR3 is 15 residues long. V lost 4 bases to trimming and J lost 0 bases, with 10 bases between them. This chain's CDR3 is CASSRTASSYNEQFF. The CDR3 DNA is TGTGCCAGCTCACGAACAGCAAGCTCCTACAATGAGCAGTTCTTC.

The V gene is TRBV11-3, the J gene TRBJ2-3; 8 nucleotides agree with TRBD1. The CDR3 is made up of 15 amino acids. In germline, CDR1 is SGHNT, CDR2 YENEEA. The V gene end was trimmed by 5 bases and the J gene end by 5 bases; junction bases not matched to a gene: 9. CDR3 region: CASSQTGDGRDTQYF. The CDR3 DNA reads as TGTGCCAGCAGCCAGACAGGGGATGGGCGAGATACGCAGTATTTT.

CDR3 amino acids: CASSSPTGLAGGPMFYEQYF. DNA for the CDR3: TGTGCCAGCAGCTCACCTACCGGACTAGCGGGGGGGCCCATGTTCTACGAGCAGTACTTC. The V and J genes are TRBV7-8 and TRBJ2-7; 15 nucleotides line up with TRBD2. The CDR3 extends over 20 amino acids. The V gene end was trimmed by 4 bases and the J gene end by 3 bases; junction bases not matched to a gene: 16. Germline V lookup: CDR1 SGHVS, CDR2 FQNEAQ.

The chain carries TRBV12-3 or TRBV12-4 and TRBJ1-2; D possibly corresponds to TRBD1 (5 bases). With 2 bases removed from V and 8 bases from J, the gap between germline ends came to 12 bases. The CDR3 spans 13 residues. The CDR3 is CASSLNQGTGYTF. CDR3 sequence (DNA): TGTGCCAGCAGTTTAAATCAGGGTACCGGCTACACCTTC.

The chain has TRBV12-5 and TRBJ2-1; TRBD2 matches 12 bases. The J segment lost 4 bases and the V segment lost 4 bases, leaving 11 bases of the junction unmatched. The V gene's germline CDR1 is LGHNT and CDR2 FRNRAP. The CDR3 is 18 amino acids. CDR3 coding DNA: TGTGCTAGTGGTTCAACTCTAGCGGGGGGGCGTGGGTACAATGAGCAGTTCTTC. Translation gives CASGSTLAGGRGYNEQFF.

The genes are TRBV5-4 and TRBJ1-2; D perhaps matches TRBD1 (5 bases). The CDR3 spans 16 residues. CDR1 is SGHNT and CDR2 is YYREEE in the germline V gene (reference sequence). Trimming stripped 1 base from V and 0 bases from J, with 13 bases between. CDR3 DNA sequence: TGTGCCAGCAGCTTGTTTGGTACAGGCTCTAACTATGGCTACACCTTC. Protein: CASSLFGTGSNYGYTF.

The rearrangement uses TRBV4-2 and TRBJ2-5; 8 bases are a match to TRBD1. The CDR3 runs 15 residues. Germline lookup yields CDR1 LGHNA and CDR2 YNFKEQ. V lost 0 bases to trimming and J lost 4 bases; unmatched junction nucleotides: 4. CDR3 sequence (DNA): TGTGCCAGCAGCCAAGAGACAGGGGCGATAGAGACCCAGTACTTC. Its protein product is CASSQETGAIETQYF.